This TCR beta chain was profiled in a study of T cells in Graves' hyperthyroidism and ophthalmopathy. It was at first hyperthyroidism diagnosis, before any ophthalmopathy symptoms, that the blood sample was taken. It was RNA transcripts that yielded the amplified TCR beta CDR3 regions. Researchers ran a first-round RT-PCR on the TCR CDR3 using the HTBI primer set. TCRdb fed the multiplex PCR reads into MiXCR, producing one record per CDR3 protein. Of fewer than 450,000 distinct CDR3 sequences listed, approximately 18% are singletons. Germline V CDR1 and CDR2: LNHDA, SQIVND (reference sequence). The CDR3 consists of 12 residues. V shed 7 bases and J shed 8 bases, with 14 bases lying between them. Study observations and caveats: Most expanded thyroid clonotypes above 0.001 also appeared in blood.

This clonotype was counted ten times or more. Its matching antigen is unknown. The sequenced sample was blood. V and J are TRBV19 and TRBJ1-2; D gene uncertain. The sequence was obtained from a woman aged 25 to 45 with Graves' hyperthyroidism that later progressed to Graves' ophthalmopathy. This chain's CDR3 is CASTTTNGGYTF. The CDR3 DNA follows: TGTGCCAGTACCACGACCAACGGAGGCTACACCTTC.